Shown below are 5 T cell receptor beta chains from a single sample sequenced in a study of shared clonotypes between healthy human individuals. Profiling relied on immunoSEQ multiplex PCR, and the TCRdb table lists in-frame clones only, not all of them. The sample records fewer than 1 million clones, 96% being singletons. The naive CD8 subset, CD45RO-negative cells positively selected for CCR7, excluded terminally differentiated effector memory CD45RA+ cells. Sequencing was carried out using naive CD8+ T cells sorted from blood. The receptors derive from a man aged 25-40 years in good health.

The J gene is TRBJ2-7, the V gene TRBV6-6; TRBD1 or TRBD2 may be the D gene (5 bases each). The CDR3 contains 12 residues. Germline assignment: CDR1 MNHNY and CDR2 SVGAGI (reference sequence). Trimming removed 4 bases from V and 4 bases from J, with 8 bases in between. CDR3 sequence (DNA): TGTGCCAGCAGTTGGGGACGTTACGAGCAGTACTTC. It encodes CASSWGRYEQYF.

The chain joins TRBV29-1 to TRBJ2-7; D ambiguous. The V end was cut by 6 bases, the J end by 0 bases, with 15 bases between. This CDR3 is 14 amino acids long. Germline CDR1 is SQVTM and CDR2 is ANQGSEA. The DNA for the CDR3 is TGCAGCGTAGCCCTACCTGTGAGCTCCTACGAGCAGTACTTC. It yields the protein CSVALPVSSYEQYF.

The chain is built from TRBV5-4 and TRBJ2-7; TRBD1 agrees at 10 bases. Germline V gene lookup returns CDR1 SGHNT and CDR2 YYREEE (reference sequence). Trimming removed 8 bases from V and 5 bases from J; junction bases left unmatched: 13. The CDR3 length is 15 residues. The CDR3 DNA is TGTGCCAGTAGAGAGGGACAGGGGTCTCTCGACGAGCAGTACTTC. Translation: CASREGQGSLDEQYF.

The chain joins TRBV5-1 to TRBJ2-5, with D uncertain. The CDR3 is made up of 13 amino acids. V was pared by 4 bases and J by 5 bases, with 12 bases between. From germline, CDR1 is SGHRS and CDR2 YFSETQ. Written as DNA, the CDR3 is TGCGCCAGCAGCATTGGTCGAGGCGAGACCCAGTACTTC. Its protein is CASSIGRGETQYF.

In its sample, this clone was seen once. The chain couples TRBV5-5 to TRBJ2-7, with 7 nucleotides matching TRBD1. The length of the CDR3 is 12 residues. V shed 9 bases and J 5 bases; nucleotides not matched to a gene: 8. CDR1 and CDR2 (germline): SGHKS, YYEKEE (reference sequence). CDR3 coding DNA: TGTGCCAACACCAGGGGGTTCGACGAGCAGTACTTC. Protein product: CANTRGFDEQYF.